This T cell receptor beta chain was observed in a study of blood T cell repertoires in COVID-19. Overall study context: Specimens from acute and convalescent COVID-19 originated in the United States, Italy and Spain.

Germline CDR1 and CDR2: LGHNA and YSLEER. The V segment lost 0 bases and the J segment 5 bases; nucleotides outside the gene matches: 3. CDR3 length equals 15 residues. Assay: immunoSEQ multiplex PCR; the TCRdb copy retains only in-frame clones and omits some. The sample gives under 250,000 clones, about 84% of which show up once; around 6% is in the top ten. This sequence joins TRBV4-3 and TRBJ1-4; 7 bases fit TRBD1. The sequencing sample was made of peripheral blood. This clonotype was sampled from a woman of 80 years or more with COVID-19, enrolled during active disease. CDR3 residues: CASSQEAGGNEKLFF. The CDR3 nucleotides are TGCGCCAGCAGCCAAGAGGCAGGGGGGAATGAAAAACTGTTTTTT.